This TCR beta chain emerged from a study of T cells in localized non-small cell lung cancer. Repertoires were generated with immunoSEQ multiplex PCR, while TCRdb's copy carries only in-frame clones and drops some. The repertoire consists of 3,500 to 5,500 clones, with approximately 24% occurring once and the leading ten covering around 8.4%. On this clone itself: The antigen remains undetermined.

Study-wide results and caveats: Researchers found a median around 58 of the top 100 tumor clones in adjacent lung.

The CDR3 runs 13 residues. Trimming cost V 0 bases and J 4 bases, with 7 bases left between them. CDR1 is GTSNPN and CDR2 is SVGIG in the germline V gene (reference sequence). The chain employs TRBV30 and TRBJ2-1; D gene unclear. The TCR originated in a male donor aged 60 or over with stage I lung adenocarcinoma. This sample comprised lung tumor tissue, obtained before any cancer treatment. CDR3 protein: CAWSVGPYNEQFF. DNA for the CDR3: TGTGCCTGGAGTGTAGGGCCTTACAATGAGCAGTTCTTC.